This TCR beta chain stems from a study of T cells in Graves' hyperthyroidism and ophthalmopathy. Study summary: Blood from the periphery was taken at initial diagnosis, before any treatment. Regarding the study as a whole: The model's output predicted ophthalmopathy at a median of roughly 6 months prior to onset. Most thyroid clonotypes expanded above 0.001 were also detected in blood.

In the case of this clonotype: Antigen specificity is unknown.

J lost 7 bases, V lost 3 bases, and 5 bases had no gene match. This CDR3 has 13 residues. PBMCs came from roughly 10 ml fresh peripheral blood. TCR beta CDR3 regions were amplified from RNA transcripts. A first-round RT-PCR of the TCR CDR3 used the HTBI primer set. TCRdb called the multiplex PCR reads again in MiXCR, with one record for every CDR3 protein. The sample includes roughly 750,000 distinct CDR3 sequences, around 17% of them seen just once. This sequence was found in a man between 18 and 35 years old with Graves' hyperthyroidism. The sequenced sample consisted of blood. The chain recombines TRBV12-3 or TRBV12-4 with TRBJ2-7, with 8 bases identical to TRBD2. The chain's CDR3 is CASSFIGGGEQYF. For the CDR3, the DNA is TGTGCCAGCAGTTTTATTGGCGGGGGGGAGCAGTACTTC.